Listed here are 20 T cell receptor beta chains from one sample, sequenced in a study of CD8 T cells in Susac syndrome. Random hexamers primed reverse transcription of about 0.45 to 1 ug RNA. TCRdb fed the immunoSEQ multiplex PCR reads into MiXCR, producing one record per CDR3 protein. Of more than 95,000 distinct CDR3 sequences listed, 85% to 95% are singletons. Sequencing input: CD8+ T cells from PBMCs. The receptor set was obtained from a human donor with multiple sclerosis.

This chain joins TRBV4-1 and TRBJ1-6; D is perhaps TRBD1 (5 bases). The CDR3 spans 16 residues. Germline loops: CDR1 MGHRA, CDR2 YSYEKL. V shed 0 bases and J shed 1 base, with 7 bases lying between them. The CDR3 nucleotides are TGCGCCAGCAGCCAAGAAGAGGGGTCCTATAATTCACCCCTCCACTTT. This encodes CASSQEEGSYNSPLHF.

V gene TRBV20-1 combines with J gene TRBJ2-7, with 7 bases fitting TRBD1. CDR3 length: 13 residues. Per germline, CDR1 DFQATT and CDR2 SNEGSKA (reference sequence). V shed 6 bases, J shed 2 bases, and the junction held 7 bases outside the gene matches. This CDR3 reads CSAQTGLAYEQYF. CDR3 DNA: TGCAGTGCCCAGACAGGGCTAGCCTACGAGCAGTACTTC.

The chain is built from TRBV19 and TRBJ1-2; D unresolved. Germline V gene lookup returns CDR1 LNHDA and CDR2 SQIVND (reference sequence). V was shortened by 0 bases and J by 2 bases, with 10 bases between the two germline ends. The CDR3 totals 15 residues. The CDR3 sequence: CASSIDLDGNYGYTF. As DNA, the CDR3 is TGTGCCAGTAGTATAGACCTGGACGGAAACTATGGCTACACCTTC. Variable domain in full (rest from reference TRBV19 and TRBJ1-2): DGGITQSPKYLFRKEGQNVTLSCEQNLNHDAMYWYRQDPGQGLRLIYYSQIVNDFQKGDIAEGYSVSREKKESFPLTVTSAQKNPTAFYLCASSIDLDGNYGYTFGSGTRLTVV.

The sample holds one count of this clonotype. The chain couples TRBV15 to TRBJ1-2; a possible D gene is TRBD1 (6 bases). V shed 6 bases and J shed 8 bases, with 19 bases lying between them. Germline V gene lookup returns CDR1 LNHNV and CDR2 YYDKDF (reference sequence). The CDR3 contains 14 residues. DNA for the CDR3: TGTGCCACCAGATCGTACAGGGACTCTTGGGGCTACACCTTC. It codes for CATRSYRDSWGYTF.

This chain uses TRBV11-2 with TRBJ1-2; D is perhaps TRBD1 (5 bases). Germline V gene sequence: CDR1 SGHAT, CDR2 FQNNGV. Deletions cut 7 bases from V and 4 bases from J, with 22 bases between. There are 16 residues in the CDR3. CDR3 sequence: CASTHATPTAIYGYTF. As DNA, the CDR3 is TGTGCCAGCACCCATGCCACCCCGACAGCTATCTATGGCTACACCTTC.

This clonotype is a singleton in its sample. The CDR3 nucleotides are TGCGCCAGCAGCCAAGAGGGGGGATGGTCCTCTCAATCCTACGAGCAGTACTTC. Its translation is CASSQEGGWSSQSYEQYF. The chain carries TRBV4-1 and TRBJ2-7; D perhaps matches TRBD2 (6 bases). The V gene's germline CDR1 is MGHRA and CDR2 YSYEKL. Trimming cost V 0 bases and J 1 base, with 19 bases left between them. The length of the CDR3 is 18 residues.

This rearrangement joins TRBV6-5 to TRBJ2-7, with D possibly matching TRBD1 (5 bases). Between the trimmed V and J ends, which lost 5 bases and 4 bases, there was a span of 12 bases. CDR3 length: 13 residues. Germline CDR1 reads MNHEY; CDR2 reads SVGAGI. CDR3 protein: CASSALRQYEQYF. The CDR3 DNA reads TGTGCCAGCAGTGCCCTTAGACAGTACGAGCAGTACTTC.

The V gene is TRBV14, the J gene TRBJ1-1; perhaps TRBD1 as D (5 bases). The germline V gene has CDR1 SGHDN and CDR2 FVKESK. The CDR3 totals 14 residues. V lost 2 bases and J 1 base, leaving 8 bases between the germline ends. CDR3 loop: CASSQQGPNTEAFF. CDR3 in DNA: TGTGCCAGCAGCCAACAGGGACCGAACACTGAAGCTTTCTTT.

This chain uses TRBV21-1 with TRBJ2-7; the D call of TRBD2 is as the table states it, not checked on the DNA. TRBV21-1 is flagged as a pseudogene. This CDR3 spans 17 amino acids. Here the CDR3 DNA reads TGTGCCAGCAGCACCAGCCAACTAGCGGGAGAACCCTACGAGCAGTACGTC. This encodes CASSTSQLAGEPYEQYV.

This chain joins TRBV28 and TRBJ1-3; 7 nucleotides align to TRBD1. V dropped 6 bases and J dropped 3; count of bases not matched to a gene: 8. Germline V lookup: CDR1 MDHEN, CDR2 SYDVKM. The CDR3 totals 15 residues. CDR3 sequence (DNA): TGTGCCAGCAGACCCCAGAGGGGGCTTGGAAACACCATATATTTT. Translating it yields CASRPQRGLGNTIYF. Drawing the rest from reference TRBV28 and TRBJ1-3, the complete variable domain is DVKVTQSSRYLVKRTGEKVFLECVQDMDHENMFWYRQDPGLGLRLIYFSYDVKMKEKGDIPEGYSVSREKKERFSLILESASTNQTSMYLCASRPQRGLGNTIYFGEGSWLTVV.

Here the CDR3 reads CASSPESYQPNYGYTF. The CDR3 DNA reads TGTGCCAGCAGTCCGGAGTCTTACCAACCTAACTATGGCTACACCTTC. This chain uses TRBV27 with TRBJ1-2; D is undetermined. CDR1 and CDR2 from the germline V gene are MNHEY and SMNVEV (reference sequence). V lost 5 bases, J lost 0 bases, and 16 bases lay in between. The CDR3 loop spans 16 amino acids.

The chain couples TRBV11-2 to TRBJ2-1; no firm D call. This CDR3 has 13 residues. Germline values: CDR1 SGHAT, CDR2 FQNNGV. Trimming cost V 1 base and J 10 bases, with 11 bases left between them. The CDR3 coding sequence is TGTGCCAGCAGCTTAGTTAGCTCATTCGAGCAGTTCTTC. It specifies CASSLVSSFEQFF.

The V call is TRBV13, the J call TRBJ2-1, with 12 bases that match TRBD2. Trimming cost V 4 bases and J 6 bases; bases outside gene matches: 4. CDR1 PRHDT and CDR2 FYEKMQ come from the germline V gene (reference sequence). This CDR3 contains 15 residues. CDR3 bases: TGTGCCAGCAGCTACGGGACTAGCGGGCTCAATGAGCAGTTCTTC. As protein: CASSYGTSGLNEQFF.

This chain links TRBV29-1 with TRBJ2-2; unclear D gene. The CDR3 has 17 amino acids. Germline V gene data show CDR1 as SQVTM and CDR2 as ANQGSEA. The V gene lost 3 bases and the J gene lost 0 bases, with 17 bases spanning the gap. The CDR3 loop reads CSVEGRRGASNTGELFF. CDR3 DNA sequence: TGCAGCGTTGAGGGCCGTAGAGGCGCCTCGAACACCGGGGAGCTGTTTTTT.

This rearrangement joins TRBV15 to TRBJ2-1; a possible D gene is TRBD2 (6 bases). The CDR3 is 15 amino acids. The germline V and J ends were trimmed by 9 bases and 4 bases, with 19 bases remaining between them. Germline V gene data show CDR1 as LNHNV and CDR2 as YYDKDF (reference sequence). The CDR3 here is CATRSTWGVYNEQFF. CDR3 bases: TGTGCCACTCGCTCGACCTGGGGGGTATACAATGAGCAGTTCTTC.

This clonotype was found once. V is TRBV19 and J is TRBJ2-5; the D gene is possibly TRBD1 (6 bases). Trimming stripped 5 bases from V and 3 bases from J, with 19 bases between. The length of the CDR3 is 16 residues. Germline V gene sequence: CDR1 LNHDA, CDR2 SQIVND (reference sequence). The CDR3 loop reads CASSDWRWDTEETQYF. The CDR3 region has the DNA TGTGCCAGTAGTGACTGGCGTTGGGACACAGAAGAGACCCAGTACTTC.

The chain has TRBV7-2 and TRBJ2-7; 13 bases agree with TRBD2. CDR1 is SGHTA and CDR2 is FQGNSA in the germline V gene. The junction had 7 bases not matched to a gene; V was cut back by 7 bases and J by 4 bases. CDR3 size: 15 residues. This CDR3 is CASTVGLAGLYEQYV. The CDR3 DNA reads as TGTGCCAGCACCGTGGGACTAGCGGGATTGTACGAGCAGTACGTC.

The V gene is TRBV19, the J gene TRBJ1-5; D may be TRBD1 (6 bases). Trimming pared 6 bases from V and 2 bases from J, leaving 8 bases between. CDR3 length: 13 residues. Germline CDR1 and CDR2: LNHDA and SQIVND (reference sequence). The CDR3, as DNA: TGTGCCAGTAGAACAGGGCGCAATCAGCCCCAGCATTTT. Protein sequence: CASRTGRNQPQHF.

Only one count was recorded for this clonotype. The chain links TRBV12-3 or TRBV12-4 to TRBJ2-5; 12 bases are a match to TRBD2. CDR3 length: 16 residues. V gave up 5 bases and J gave up 3 bases; unmatched junction bases: 7. CDR3 residues: CASSAGLAGYKETQYF. For the CDR3, the DNA is TGTGCCAGCAGTGCCGGACTAGCGGGGTATAAAGAGACCCAGTACTTC.

The chain joins TRBV28 to TRBJ2-1; 8 bases fit TRBD1. Germline CDR1 is MDHEN and CDR2 is SYDVKM. The V and J ends lost 5 bases and 3 bases, in that order; junction bases with no gene match: 21. The length of the CDR3 is 20 residues. The CDR3 here is CASSTPTKTRQGRIYNEQFF. In DNA, the CDR3 is TGTGCCAGCAGTACACCCACAAAAACGAGACAGGGGAGGATCTACAATGAGCAGTTCTTC. The full variable domain, with the rest looked up from reference TRBV28 and TRBJ2-1, is DVKVTQSSRYLVKRTGEKVFLECVQDMDHENMFWYRQDPGLGLRLIYFSYDVKMKEKGDIPEGYSVSREKKERFSLILESASTNQTSMYLCASSTPTKTRQGRIYNEQFFGPGTRLTVL.